The 28 T cell receptor beta chains given below trace back to one sample, sequenced in a study of blood T cell repertoires in COVID-19. Sequencing was performed with immunoSEQ multiplex PCR; in TCRdb, only in-frame clones are kept and a portion is missing. The sample yields some 340,000 clones, 85% to 95% seen once. Input material: PBMCs or T cells enriched from blood (not recorded which). All receptors come from a woman aged 30 to 39 who had been exposed to COVID-19.

The V call is TRBV2, the J call TRBJ1-6, with no clear D. This CDR3 has 15 amino acids. Germline loops: CDR1 SNHLY, CDR2 FYNNEI. V was clipped by 2 bases and J by 4 bases, with 9 bases between them. The CDR3 loop is CASSERQAYNSPLHF. The CDR3 coding sequence is TGTGCCAGCAGTGAAAGGCAGGCTTATAATTCACCCCTCCACTTT. Drawing the rest from reference TRBV2 and TRBJ1-6, the complete variable domain is EPEVTQTPSHQVTQMGQEVILRCVPISNHLYFYWYRQILGQKVEFLVSFYNNEISEKSEIFDDQFSVERPDGSNFTLKIRSTKLEDSAMYFCASSERQAYNSPLHFGNGTRLTVT.

This clone was picked up a small number of times. The chain has TRBV12-3 or TRBV12-4 and TRBJ1-2; unclear D gene. CDR3 size: 11 residues. Trimming pared 4 bases from V and 8 bases from J, leaving 8 bases between. This CDR3 is CASSSGSGYTF. As DNA, the CDR3 is TGTGCCAGCAGTTCCGGGTCAGGCTACACCTTC.

The V and J genes are TRBV29-1 and TRBJ1-1, with TRBD1 matching over 9 bases. V gave up 7 bases and J gave up 0 bases; unmatched junction bases: 15. Germline V gives CDR1 SQVTM, CDR2 ANQGSEA. This CDR3 is 17 amino acids long. In DNA form, the CDR3 reads TGCAGCGCCCTGGGGTCGGACAGGGGCCGGCTGAACACTGAAGCTTTCTTT. Protein: CSALGSDRGRLNTEAFF.

This clone was counted a single time. The chain employs TRBV9 and TRBJ1-3; D gene unclear. Trimming removed 2 bases from V and 0 bases from J, with 3 bases in between. Germline CDR1 is SGDLS and CDR2 is YYNGEE. CDR3 size: 13 residues. CDR3 protein: CASSVRSGNTIYF. The CDR3 coding sequence is TGTGCCAGCAGCGTCCGCTCTGGAAACACCATATATTTT. The full variable domain, with the rest looked up from reference TRBV9 and TRBJ1-3, is DSGVTQTPKHLITATGQRVTLRCSPRSGDLSVYWYQQSLDQGLQFLIQYYNGEERAKGNILERFSAQQFPDLHSELNLSSLELGDSALYFCASSVRSGNTIYFGEGSWLTVV.

On this clone itself: Different DNA sequences within this sample yield the same CDR3. The rearrangement uses TRBV5-1 and TRBJ1-1; D call uncertain. The CDR3 runs to 13 residues. Germline V gives CDR1 SGHRS, CDR2 YFSETQ. Trimming left V 3 bases short and J 0 bases short, with 6 bases between. The CDR3 coding sequence is TGCGCCAGCAGCTCCTCGTTGAACACTGAAGCTTTCTTT. This encodes CASSSSLNTEAFF.

This clone was counted once. The chain employs TRBV5-1 and TRBJ1-2; 7 bases fit TRBD1. V was clipped by 0 bases and J by 10 bases; unmatched bases: 9. Germline lookup yields CDR1 SGHRS and CDR2 YFSETQ. The length of the CDR3 is 14 residues. The CDR3 spells CASSLGGTAGVYTF. CDR3 in DNA: TGCGCCAGCAGCTTGGGAGGGACAGCAGGAGTCTACACCTTC. Full variable domain (missing parts from reference TRBV5-1 and TRBJ1-2): KAGVTQTPRYLIKTRGQQVTLSCSPISGHRSVSWYQQTPGQGLQFLFEYFSETQRNKGNFPGRFSGRQFSNSRSEMNVSTLELGDSALYLCASSLGGTAGVYTFGSGTRLTVV.

The chain uses TRBV7-2 and TRBJ1-5; TRBD1 might be the D (6 bases). Germline CDR1 reads SGHTA; CDR2 reads FQGNSA. The CDR3 extends over 13 amino acids. V lost 1 base and J lost 7, with 8 bases in between. CDR3 amino acids: CASSLDQGQPQHF. DNA of the CDR3: TGTGCCAGCAGCTTAGACCAGGGGCAGCCCCAGCATTTT.

This chain joins TRBV11-2 and TRBJ1-1, with no clear D. CDR3 length: 13 amino acids. V was trimmed by 5 bases and J by 4 bases, leaving 11 bases between them. Germline CDR1 is SGHAT and CDR2 is FQNNGV. CDR3 sequence reads: CASSTRLSTEAFF. CDR3 DNA sequence: TGTGCCAGCAGCACGAGATTATCCACTGAAGCTTTCTTT. Supplemented by reference TRBV11-2 and TRBJ1-1, the full variable domain reads EAGVAQSPRYKIIEKRQSVAFWCNPISGHATLYWYQQILGQGPKLLIQFQNNGVVDDSQLPKDRFSAERLKGVDSTLKIQPAKLEDSAVYLCASSTRLSTEAFFGQGTRLTVV.

The chain links TRBV5-1 to TRBJ1-1; 8 bases line up with TRBD1. Unmatched junction bases numbered 12, after V lost 4 bases and J lost 4 bases. The CDR3 has 16 residues. Germline CDR1 is SGHRS and CDR2 is YFSETQ. The CDR3 loop reads CASSPTGGTWSTEAFF. The CDR3 bases are TGCGCCAGCAGCCCTACAGGGGGGACGTGGAGCACTGAAGCTTTCTTT.

J is TRBJ2-7 and V is TRBV7-2, with TRBD1 matching over 7 bases. V lost 9 bases to trimming and J lost 5 bases; unmatched junction nucleotides: 13. Germline V lookup: CDR1 SGHTA, CDR2 FQGNSA. The CDR3 is 14 residues long. The CDR3 nucleotides read TGTGCCAGTCTTGTGGTACAGGGGACGGACGAGCAGTACTTC. Its protein is CASLVVQGTDEQYF.

This chain connects TRBV7-2 to TRBJ1-5, with TRBD1 identical over 7 bases. Germline V gives CDR1 SGHTA, CDR2 FQGNSA. The CDR3 sequence is 15 residues long. The junction had 5 bases not matched to a gene; V was cut back by 4 bases and J by 2 bases. In nucleotides, the CDR3 is TGTGCCAGCAGCTGGAGACAGGGTGGCAATCAGCCCCAGCATTTT. Its protein is CASSWRQGGNQPQHF.

The chain is built from TRBV5-6 and TRBJ1-5; no firm D call. The CDR3 is 14 residues long. Trimming pared 4 bases from V and 0 bases from J, leaving 8 bases between. The germline V gene has CDR1 SGHDT and CDR2 YYEEEE. The CDR3 loop is CASSPGLSNQPQHF. The CDR3 DNA is TGTGCCAGCAGCCCCGGACTTAGCAATCAGCCCCAGCATTTT.

In its sample, this clone was seen a few times. V gene TRBV7-9 combines with J gene TRBJ1-2; D remains ambiguous. V lost 1 base to trimming and J lost 4 bases, with 16 bases between them. This CDR3 region has 16 residues. From germline, CDR1 is SEHNR and CDR2 FQNEAQ (reference sequence). CDR3 nucleotides: TGTGCCAGCAGCTTAGACCTATTCGAGGGAACCTATGGCTACACCTTC. Translation: CASSLDLFEGTYGYTF. The complete variable domain, with remaining parts taken from reference TRBV7-9 and TRBJ1-2, reads DTGVSQNPRHKITKRGQNVTFRCDPISEHNRLYWYRQTLGQGPEFLTYFQNEAQLEKSRLLSDRFSAERPKGSFSTLEIQRTEQGDSAMYLCASSLDLFEGTYGYTFGSGTRLTVV.

This CDR3 reads CSASSSGTQYF. The CDR3 DNA sequence: TGCAGTGCTAGCTCCTCCGGGACCCAGTACTTC. The gene calls are TRBV20-1 and TRBJ2-5, with D unclear. V was clipped by 3 bases and J by 7 bases, with 9 bases between them. The CDR3 sequence is 11 residues long. Per germline, CDR1 DFQATT and CDR2 SNEGSKA (reference sequence).

This sequence joins TRBV27 and TRBJ1-2; the D is unclear. Germline lookup yields CDR1 MNHEY and CDR2 SMNVEV (reference sequence). The V end was cut by 9 bases, the J end by 2 bases, with 10 bases between. The CDR3 sequence is 12 residues long. The CDR3 spells CASGAGNYGYTF. The CDR3 DNA sequence: TGTGCCAGTGGCGCGGGGAACTATGGCTACACCTTC.

The V gene is TRBV7-8, the J gene TRBJ1-1; D is perhaps TRBD1 (5 bases). Germline values: CDR1 SGHVS, CDR2 FQNEAQ. The CDR3 consists of 13 residues. V gave up 2 bases and J gave up 5 bases, with 9 bases separating them. The CDR3 loop reads CASSLIQGTEAFF. CDR3 in DNA: TGTGCCAGCAGCTTAATCCAGGGAACTGAAGCTTTCTTT.

V gene TRBV27 combines with J gene TRBJ2-7; perhaps TRBD1 as D (6 bases). This CDR3 is 16 amino acids long. Germline V gives CDR1 MNHEY, CDR2 SMNVEV (reference sequence). V was clipped by 1 base and J by 6 bases, with 19 bases between them. CDR3 DNA: TGTGCCAGCAGTTTATTCGGGACAACGAGTTGGGGCGAGCAGTACTTC. Amino acid sequence: CASSLFGTTSWGEQYF.

V and J are TRBV19 and TRBJ2-1, with 9 nucleotides matching TRBD2. With 0 bases clipped from V and 6 bases from J, the junction kept 9 bases outside the gene matches. The CDR3 sequence is 17 residues long. Per germline, CDR1 LNHDA and CDR2 SQIVND (reference sequence). In DNA, the CDR3 is TGTGCCAGTAGTATAGATCGGGCGGGGGGGCCGACCAATGAGCAGTTCTTC. As protein: CASSIDRAGGPTNEQFF.

The CDR3 loop reads CASSRFGGGLYPTDTQYF. CDR3 DNA: TGTGCCAGCAGCCGCTTCGGGGGGGGCCTCTATCCCACAGATACGCAGTATTTT. The gene calls are TRBV27 and TRBJ2-3; 8 bases are shared with TRBD2. This CDR3 has 18 residues. The V gene's germline CDR1 is MNHEY and CDR2 SMNVEV (reference sequence). The V gene end was trimmed by 6 bases and the J gene end by 2 bases; junction bases not matched to a gene: 16.

The genes are TRBV7-9 and TRBJ2-7, with TRBD2 as a possible D gene (6 bases). There are 17 residues in the CDR3. Between the trimmed V and J ends, which lost 5 bases and 2 bases, there was a span of 22 bases. Per the germline V gene, CDR1 is SEHNR and CDR2 is FQNEAQ (reference sequence). CDR3: CASSQNPKRGGAYEQYF. The CDR3 DNA reads TGTGCCAGCAGCCAAAACCCTAAGAGGGGAGGTGCCTACGAGCAGTACTTC.

This chain connects TRBV11-2 to TRBJ2-2, with TRBD1 matching 9 bases. The CDR3 runs 18 residues. Germline CDR1 and CDR2: SGHAT and FQNNGV. Trimming cost V 5 bases and J 3 bases; bases outside gene matches: 13. This CDR3 reads CASSLYRTGDADTGELFF. In DNA, the CDR3 is TGTGCCAGCAGCCTATACCGGACAGGGGATGCGGACACCGGGGAGCTGTTTTTT.

The rearrangement links TRBV9 to TRBJ1-4; D may be TRBD1 (5 bases). V was pared by 4 bases and J by 3 bases, with 16 bases between. CDR3 length: 16 amino acids. Germline V gene sequence: CDR1 SGDLS, CDR2 YYNGEE. The CDR3 spells CASSPDPAQANEKLFF. CDR3 coding DNA: TGTGCCAGCAGCCCGGATCCTGCACAGGCTAATGAAAAACTGTTTTTT.

The J gene is TRBJ2-7, the V gene TRBV4-1; the match to TRBD1 covers 10 bases. The CDR3 is 16 residues long. After removal of 4 bases from V and 5 bases from J, the junction contained 11 bases not matched to a gene. Per germline, CDR1 MGHRA and CDR2 YSYEKL. The CDR3 bases are TGCGCCAGCAGCCTAAGGCCGGGACAGGGGTCCCACGAGCAGTACTTC. It specifies CASSLRPGQGSHEQYF.

The rearrangement joins TRBV18 to TRBJ1-3; 10 bases are shared with TRBD1. V lost 6 bases and J lost 2; bases outside the gene matches: 1. There are 14 residues in the CDR3. Germline V gene sequence: CDR1 KGHSH, CDR2 LQKENI. The CDR3 nucleotides are TGTGCCAGCTCGACAGGGGGCGCTGGAAACACCATATATTTT. Protein sequence: CASSTGGAGNTIYF.

In regard to this clone: Other DNA sequences of this sample code for an identical CDR3. V and J are TRBV12-3 or TRBV12-4 and TRBJ1-1, with D unresolved. This CDR3 has 13 amino acids. The V end was cut by 2 bases, the J end by 5 bases, with 9 bases between. The CDR3 sequence: CASSLNRGTEAFF. For the CDR3, the DNA is TGTGCCAGCAGTTTAAATCGGGGTACTGAAGCTTTCTTT.

The J gene is TRBJ1-1, the V gene TRBV5-6; D is unresolved. Germline V gene sequence: CDR1 SGHDT, CDR2 YYEEEE. The CDR3 totals 14 residues. V was trimmed by 0 bases and J by 0 bases, leaving 6 bases between them. CDR3 DNA: TGTGCCAGCAGCTTGGTCGGGGTGAACACTGAAGCTTTCTTT. Protein: CASSLVGVNTEAFF.

The J gene is TRBJ1-4, the V gene TRBV4-1, with TRBD1 identical over 9 bases. After removal of 4 bases from V and 6 bases from J, the junction contained 0 bases not matched to a gene. This CDR3 is built from 13 residues. Germline CDR1 is MGHRA and CDR2 is YSYEKL. The CDR3 spells CASSRTGDEKLFF. The CDR3 DNA reads TGCGCCAGCAGCCGGACAGGGGATGAAAAACTGTTTTTT.

The V gene is TRBV28, the J gene TRBJ1-2; a weak D match, TRBD1 (6 bases). Per germline, CDR1 MDHEN and CDR2 SYDVKM. The CDR3 sequence is 13 residues long. The V and J ends lost 9 bases and 3 bases respectively, with 14 bases between them. CDR3 nucleotides: TGTGCCAGTGGGGGCGGCAGTTACTATGGCTACACCTTC. Protein: CASGGGSYYGYTF.